What follows are 21 T cell receptor beta chains derived from one specimen sequenced in a study of OX40 agonist ivuxolimab in advanced cancers. The repertoire was sequenced with immunoSEQ multiplex PCR; TCRdb's copy has only in-frame clones and lacks some. The data hold about 80,000 clones, with 85% to 95% observed a single time. Sequences were derived from CD4+ or CD8+ T cells sorted from blood, sampled in a trial of the OX40 agonist ivuxolimab. The receptors derive from an adult with an advanced solid tumor such as melanoma, head and neck, liver or kidney cancer.

The chain carries TRBV4-1 and TRBJ2-3; D perhaps matches TRBD2 (5 bases). V gave up 4 bases and J gave up 0 bases, with 14 bases separating them. The CDR3 is 16 amino acids. The germline V gene encodes CDR1 MGHRA and CDR2 YSYEKL. CDR3 DNA: TGCGCCAGCAGCCGCGTGTTGACTACTAGCACAGATACGCAGTATTTT. Protein sequence: CASSRVLTTSTDTQYF.

The rearrangement uses TRBV19 and TRBJ2-1; TRBD2 matches 8 bases. The ends lost 5 bases at V and 2 bases at J; junction bases unmatched: 5. The germline V gene has CDR1 LNHDA and CDR2 SQIVND (reference sequence). There are 15 residues in the CDR3. CDR3 bases: TGTGCCAGTAGTGGCGGGGGGTCGACCTACAATGAGCAGTTCTTC. Its translation: CASSGGGSTYNEQFF.

This clone was detected a few times. This chain links TRBV5-8 with TRBJ2-7; tentatively, D is TRBD2 (6 bases). The V end was cut by 5 bases, the J end by 3 bases, with 12 bases between. CDR1 is SGHTS, CDR2 YDEGEE, per germline. The CDR3 spans 13 residues. DNA of the CDR3: TGTGCCAGCAGTCGGGACTTTAACTACGAGCAGTACTTC. Amino acids: CASSRDFNYEQYF.

V and J are TRBV30 and TRBJ2-1; the match to TRBD2 covers 8 bases. CDR3 length equals 13 residues. Losses at the gene ends were 8 bases for V and 4 bases for J; bases not matched to a gene: 7. CDR1 and CDR2 (germline): GTSNPN, SVGIG (reference sequence). CDR3: CAVGTSPYNEQFF. Here the CDR3 DNA reads TGTGCCGTTGGGACTAGTCCATACAATGAGCAGTTCTTC. Using reference TRBV30 and TRBJ2-1 for the parts outside the CDR3, the full variable domain is SQTIHQWPATLVQPVGSPLSLECTVEGTSNPNLYWYRQAAGRGLQLLFYSVGIGQISSEVPQNLSASRPQDRQFILSSKKLLLSDSGFYLCAVGTSPYNEQFFGPGTRLTVL.

The rearrangement uses TRBV25-1 and TRBJ1-2, with 12 bases that match TRBD1. Trimming took 1 base from V and 5 from J; bases not matched to a gene: 5. This CDR3 has 16 residues. From germline, CDR1 is MGHDK and CDR2 SYGVNS. The CDR3 region is CASSELGDRGPYGYTF. The CDR3 nucleotides are TGTGCCAGCAGTGAATTGGGGGACAGGGGGCCATATGGCTACACCTTC.

This chain links TRBV4-3 with TRBJ1-2; perhaps TRBD1 as D (5 bases). V dropped 0 bases and J dropped 5 bases, with 13 bases sitting between them. Germline CDR1 LGHNA, CDR2 YSLEER. This CDR3 has 15 residues. The CDR3 loop reads CASSQDLMGEYGYTF. CDR3 nucleotide sequence: TGCGCCAGCAGCCAAGATCTGATGGGGGAGTATGGCTACACCTTC.

The chain couples TRBV7-3 to TRBJ2-1, with 10 bases identical to TRBD2. The junction had 13 bases not matched to a gene; V was cut back by 5 bases and J by 6 bases. The length of the CDR3 is 17 residues. The germline V gene encodes CDR1 SGHTA and CDR2 FQGTGA. The CDR3 coding sequence is TGTGCCAGCAGCCCAGGACTAGCGGCTCCCGGGGGCAATGAGCAGTTCTTC. Translating gives CASSPGLAAPGGNEQFF.

This chain links TRBV28 with TRBJ1-3; possible D gene TRBD1, 5 bases. CDR1 and CDR2 (germline): MDHEN, SYDVKM. Trimming shortened V by 4 bases and J by 0 bases, and 16 bases separated the two germline ends. The CDR3 length is 17 residues. This CDR3 is CASSSQLQVVSGNTIYF. CDR3 nucleotide sequence: TGTGCCAGCAGTTCCCAATTACAGGTCGTCTCTGGAAACACCATATATTTT.

The rearrangement uses TRBV9 and TRBJ2-1; D uncertain. The CDR3 consists of 14 residues. V gave up 3 bases and J gave up 4 bases, with 11 bases separating them. Germline V CDR1 and CDR2: SGDLS, YYNGEE. DNA for the CDR3: TGTGCCAGCAGCGACCCGAAAGGGTACAATGAGCAGTTCTTC. Amino acids: CASSDPKGYNEQFF.

The rearrangement links TRBV5-1 to TRBJ1-2; D not resolved. The CDR3 length is 14 residues. Germline V gives CDR1 SGHRS, CDR2 YFSETQ. Trimming removed 3 bases from V and 2 bases from J, with 11 bases in between. CDR3 in DNA: TGCGCCAGCAGCTCCCGGTTAGGGAACTATGGCTACACCTTC. As protein: CASSSRLGNYGYTF. The entire variable domain, with the rest obtained from reference TRBV5-1 and TRBJ1-2, is as follows: KAGVTQTPRYLIKTRGQQVTLSCSPISGHRSVSWYQQTPGQGLQFLFEYFSETQRNKGNFPGRFSGRQFSNSRSEMNVSTLELGDSALYLCASSSRLGNYGYTFGSGTRLTVV.

The V and J genes are TRBV29-1 and TRBJ1-4, with D possibly matching TRBD1 (6 bases). With 6 bases removed from V and 7 bases from J, the gap between germline ends came to 12 bases. The germline gives CDR1 SQVTM, CDR2 ANQGSEA. CDR3 size: 12 residues. DNA for the CDR3: TGCAGCGTACAGGGCTCCGGTGAAAAACTGTTTTTT. This sequence encodes CSVQGSGEKLFF.

The rearrangement links TRBV5-6 to TRBJ2-1; TRBD2 matches 7 bases. Germline V CDR1 and CDR2: SGHDT, YYEEEE. The ends lost 7 bases at V and 4 bases at J; junction bases unmatched: 11. The CDR3 extends over 15 amino acids. CDR3 sequence (DNA): TGTGCCAGCGGCAAGCGGGGCGGCGCATACAATGAGCAGTTCTTC. This sequence encodes CASGKRGGAYNEQFF.

The rearrangement uses TRBV7-3 and TRBJ2-6; D uncertain. CDR3 length: 15 residues. In germline, CDR1 is SGHTA, CDR2 FQGTGA. The ends were cut back, 3 bases at V and 0 bases at J, with 6 bases in the middle. Written as DNA, the CDR3 is TGTGCCAGCAGCTTTCCAGCCTCTGGGGCCAACGTCCTGACTTTC. Protein product: CASSFPASGANVLTF. Drawing the rest from reference TRBV7-3 and TRBJ2-6, the complete variable domain is GAGVSQTPSNKVTEKGKYVELRCDPISGHTALYWYRQSLGQGPEFLIYFQGTGAADDSGLPNDRFFAVRPEGSVSTLKIQRTERGDSAVYLCASSFPASGANVLTFGAGSRLTVL.

The rearrangement uses TRBV6-6 and TRBJ1-1, with a tentative D call TRBD1 (5 bases). The CDR3 runs to 16 residues. Germline V gene lookup returns CDR1 MNHNY and CDR2 SVGAGI (reference sequence). Trimming took off 0 bases at V and 3 bases at J, with 14 bases between the two ends. DNA of the CDR3: TGTGCCAGCAGTTACTCCCAGGGCCTATTCGACACTGAAGCTTTCTTT. The encoded protein is CASSYSQGLFDTEAFF.

This chain uses TRBV30 with TRBJ1-5; D is unclear. Trimming took off 2 bases at V and 2 bases at J, with 4 bases between the two ends. Germline V gene lookup returns CDR1 GTSNPN and CDR2 SVGIG (reference sequence). The CDR3 runs 12 residues. CDR3 nucleotide sequence: TGTGCCTGGAGTCGGGGCAATCAGCCCCAGCATTTT. Translated, it gives CAWSRGNQPQHF.

The V and J genes are TRBV7-3 and TRBJ2-3, with D perhaps TRBD2 (6 bases). The V and J ends lost 3 bases and 4 bases respectively, with 8 bases between them. This CDR3 has 13 residues. Looked up from germline, CDR1 is SGHTA and CDR2 is FQGTGA. This chain's CDR3 is CASSFWGADTQYF. CDR3 in DNA: TGTGCCAGCAGCTTCTGGGGGGCAGATACGCAGTATTTT.

CDR3 in DNA: TGTGCCAGCTCGGGGCAGGGGATGATAGGAACCGGGGAGCTGTTTTTT. Amino acid sequence: CASSGQGMIGTGELFF. This chain links TRBV27 with TRBJ2-2, with a tentative D call TRBD1 (6 bases). CDR3 length equals 16 residues. CDR1 is MNHEY, CDR2 SMNVEV, per germline (reference sequence). V lost 8 bases and J 5 bases, leaving 21 bases between the germline ends.

V gene TRBV9 combines with J gene TRBJ2-1; D may be TRBD1 or TRBD2 (6 bases each). The CDR3 loop spans 16 amino acids. Germline values: CDR1 SGDLS, CDR2 YYNGEE. Trimming left V 4 bases short and J 8 bases short, with 22 bases between. CDR3 protein: CASSINQGRNGDEQFF. The CDR3 DNA follows: TGTGCCAGCAGCATTAATCAGGGGAGGAACGGCGATGAGCAGTTCTTC.

The V call is TRBV7-2, the J call TRBJ2-1; 8 bases line up with TRBD2. Germline loops: CDR1 SGHTA, CDR2 FQGNSA. This CDR3 is 16 amino acids long. V lost 7 bases, J lost 1 base, and 9 bases stayed unmatched. The CDR3 loop reads CASTLSSGGSYNEQFF. The DNA of the CDR3 is TGTGCCAGCACCTTGTCAAGCGGGGGATCCTACAATGAGCAGTTCTTC.

The J gene is TRBJ2-7, the V gene TRBV7-2; 10 bases agree with TRBD1. The CDR3 consists of 14 residues. Germline V gene sequence: CDR1 SGHTA, CDR2 FQGNSA. DNA of the CDR3: TGTGCCAGCAGCTTAGCGGGTCCGGGACAGGGGCTCCTGGTC. Residues: CASSLAGPGQGLLV.

This rearrangement joins TRBV2 to TRBJ1-1, with a weak D call TRBD1 (6 bases). Trimming removed 4 bases from V and 3 bases from J, with 9 bases in between. CDR1 SNHLY and CDR2 FYNNEI come from the germline V gene. This CDR3 region has 13 residues. CDR3 coding DNA: TGTGCCAGCAGTGCTCGGACAGACACTGAAGCTTTCTTT. Translating it yields CASSARTDTEAFF. Together with reference TRBV2 and TRBJ1-1, the CDR3 gives the full variable domain: EPEVTQTPSHQVTQMGQEVILRCVPISNHLYFYWYRQILGQKVEFLVSFYNNEISEKSEIFDDQFSVERPDGSNFTLKIRSTKLEDSAMYFCASSARTDTEAFFGQGTRLTVV.